This T cell receptor (beta chain) was recorded in a study of stem cell transplantation in POMP-related autoinflammatory disease. Study overall: Pre-transplant patients had naive-skewed CD4+ T cells and few CD8+ T cells.

The study's findings and limits: In PRAID patients, the number of distinct TRB V-J gene pairings was restricted. A trend toward lower repertoire diversity and greater clonality appeared in every analyzed T-cell subset of PRAID patients.

In the case of this clone: Its antigen remains unidentified.

TCRdb's table, derived via immunoSEQ multiplex PCR, lists solely in-frame clones and lacks some. The sample lists roughly 70,000 clones; just over 90% were seen once. The receptor was derived from a human patient with POMP-related autoinflammation and immune dysregulation (PRAID). Some T cells may be supplied by the graft donor. The sample in question was CD4+ T cells from PBMCs, obtained after stem cell transplantation.

The CDR3 DNA follows: TGTGCCAGCAGCGACAGGAGACTGAACACTGAAGCTTTCTTT. Encoded protein: CASSDRRLNTEAFF. The chain joins TRBV5-4 to TRBJ1-1; weak D call: TRBD1 (6 bases). Trimming shortened V by 4 bases and J by 0 bases, and 10 bases separated the two germline ends. The CDR3 sequence is 14 residues long. Germline V gives CDR1 SGHNT, CDR2 YYREEE (reference sequence).